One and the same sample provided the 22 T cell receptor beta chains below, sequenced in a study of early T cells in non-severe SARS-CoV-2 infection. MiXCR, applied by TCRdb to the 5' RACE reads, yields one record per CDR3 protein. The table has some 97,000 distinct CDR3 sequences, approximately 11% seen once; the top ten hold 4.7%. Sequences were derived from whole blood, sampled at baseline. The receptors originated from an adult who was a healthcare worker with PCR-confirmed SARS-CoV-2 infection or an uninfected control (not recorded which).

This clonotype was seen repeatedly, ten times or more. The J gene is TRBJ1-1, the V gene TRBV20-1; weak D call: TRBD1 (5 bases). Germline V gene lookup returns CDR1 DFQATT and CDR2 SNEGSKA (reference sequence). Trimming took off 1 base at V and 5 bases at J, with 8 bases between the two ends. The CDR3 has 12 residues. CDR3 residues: CSARVQGTEAFF. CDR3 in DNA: TGCAGTGCTAGAGTTCAGGGAACTGAAGCTTTCTTT.

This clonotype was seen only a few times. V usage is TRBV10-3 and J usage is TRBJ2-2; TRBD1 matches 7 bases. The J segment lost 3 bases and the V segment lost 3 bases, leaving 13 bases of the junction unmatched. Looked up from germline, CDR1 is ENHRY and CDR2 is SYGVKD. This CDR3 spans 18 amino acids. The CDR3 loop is CAISDSVLTGQHTGELFF. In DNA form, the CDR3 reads TGTGCCATCAGTGACTCAGTTCTGACAGGGCAACACACCGGGGAGCTGTTTTTT.

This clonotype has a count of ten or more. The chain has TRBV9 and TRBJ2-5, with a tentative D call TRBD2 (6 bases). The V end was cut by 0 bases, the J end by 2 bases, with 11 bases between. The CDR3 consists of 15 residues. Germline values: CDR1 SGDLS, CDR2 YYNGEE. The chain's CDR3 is CASSVDWGEQETQYF. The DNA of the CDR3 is TGTGCCAGCAGCGTAGACTGGGGGGAGCAAGAGACCCAGTACTTC.

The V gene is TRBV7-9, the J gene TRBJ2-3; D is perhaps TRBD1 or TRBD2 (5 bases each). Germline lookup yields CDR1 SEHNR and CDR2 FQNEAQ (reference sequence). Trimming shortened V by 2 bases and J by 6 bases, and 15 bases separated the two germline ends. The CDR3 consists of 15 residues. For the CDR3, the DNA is TGTGCCAGCAGCTTACTACTGACTGGGACCGATACGCAGTATTTT. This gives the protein CASSLLLTGTDTQYF. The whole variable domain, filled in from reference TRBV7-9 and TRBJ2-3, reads DTGVSQNPRHKITKRGQNVTFRCDPISEHNRLYWYRQTLGQGPEFLTYFQNEAQLEKSRLLSDRFSAERPKGSFSTLEIQRTEQGDSAMYLCASSLLLTGTDTQYFGPGTRLTVL.

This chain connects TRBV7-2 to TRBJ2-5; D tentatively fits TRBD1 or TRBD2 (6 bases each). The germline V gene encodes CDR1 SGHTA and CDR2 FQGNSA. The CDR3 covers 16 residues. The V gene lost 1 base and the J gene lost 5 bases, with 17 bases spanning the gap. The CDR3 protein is CASSLGVRGTTETQYF. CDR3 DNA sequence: TGTGCCAGCAGCTTAGGCGTCCGGGGGACAACGGAGACCCAGTACTTC.

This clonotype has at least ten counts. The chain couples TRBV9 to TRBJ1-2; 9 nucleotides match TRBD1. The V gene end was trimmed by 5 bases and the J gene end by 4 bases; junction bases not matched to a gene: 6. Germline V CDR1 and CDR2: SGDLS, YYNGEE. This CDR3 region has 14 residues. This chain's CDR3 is CASRSGTGTYGYTF. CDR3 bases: TGTGCCAGCAGGTCCGGGACAGGGACCTATGGCTACACCTTC.

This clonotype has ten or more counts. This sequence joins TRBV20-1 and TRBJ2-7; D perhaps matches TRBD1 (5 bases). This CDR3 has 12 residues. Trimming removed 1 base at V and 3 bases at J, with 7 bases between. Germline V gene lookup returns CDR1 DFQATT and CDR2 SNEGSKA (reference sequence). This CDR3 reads CSARGTSYEQYF. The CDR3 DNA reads TGCAGTGCTAGAGGGACAAGCTACGAGCAGTACTTC.

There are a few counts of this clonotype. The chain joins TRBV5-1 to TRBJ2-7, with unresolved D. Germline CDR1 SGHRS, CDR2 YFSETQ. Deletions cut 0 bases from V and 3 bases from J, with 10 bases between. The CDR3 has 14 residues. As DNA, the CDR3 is TGCGCCAGCAGCTTGGATGGGCTCAACTACGAGCAGTACTTC. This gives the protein CASSLDGLNYEQYF.

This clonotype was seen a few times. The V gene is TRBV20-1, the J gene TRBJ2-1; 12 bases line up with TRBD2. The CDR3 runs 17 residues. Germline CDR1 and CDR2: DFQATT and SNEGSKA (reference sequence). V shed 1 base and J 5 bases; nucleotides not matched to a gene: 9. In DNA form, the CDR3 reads TGCAGTGCTAGAGTCCCCAACCTAGCGGGGGGGGACAATGAGCAGTTCTTC. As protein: CSARVPNLAGGDNEQFF.

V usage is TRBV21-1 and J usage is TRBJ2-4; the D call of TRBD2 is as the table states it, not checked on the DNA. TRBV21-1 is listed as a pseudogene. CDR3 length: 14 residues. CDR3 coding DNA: TGTGCCAGCAGCACTCAGAGGGCCCCGGGGATTCAGTACTTC. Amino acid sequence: CASSTQRAPGIQYF.

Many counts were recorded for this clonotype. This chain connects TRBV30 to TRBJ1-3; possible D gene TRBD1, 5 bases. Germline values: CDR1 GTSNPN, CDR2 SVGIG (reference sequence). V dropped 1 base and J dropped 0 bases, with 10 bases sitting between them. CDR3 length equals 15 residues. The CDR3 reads CAWSGAGHSGNTIYF. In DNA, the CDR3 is TGTGCCTGGAGTGGGGCAGGACACTCTGGAAACACCATATATTTT.

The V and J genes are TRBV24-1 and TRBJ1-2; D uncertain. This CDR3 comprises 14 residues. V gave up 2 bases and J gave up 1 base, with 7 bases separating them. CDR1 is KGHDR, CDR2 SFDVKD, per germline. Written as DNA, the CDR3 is TGTGCCACCAGTGATTGGAGCGGTAACTATGGCTACACCTTC. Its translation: CATSDWSGNYGYTF.

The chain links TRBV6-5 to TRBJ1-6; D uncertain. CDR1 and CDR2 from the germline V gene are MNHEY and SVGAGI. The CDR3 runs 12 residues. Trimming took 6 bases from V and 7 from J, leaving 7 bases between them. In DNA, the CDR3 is TGTGCCAGCAGGGACGGGAATTCACCCCTCCACTTT. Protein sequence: CASRDGNSPLHF.

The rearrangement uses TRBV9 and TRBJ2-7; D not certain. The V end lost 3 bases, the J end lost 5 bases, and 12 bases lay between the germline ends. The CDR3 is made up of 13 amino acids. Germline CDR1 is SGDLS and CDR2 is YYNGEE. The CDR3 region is CASSGPSLHEQYF. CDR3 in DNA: TGTGCCAGCAGCGGGCCATCTTTGCACGAGCAGTACTTC.

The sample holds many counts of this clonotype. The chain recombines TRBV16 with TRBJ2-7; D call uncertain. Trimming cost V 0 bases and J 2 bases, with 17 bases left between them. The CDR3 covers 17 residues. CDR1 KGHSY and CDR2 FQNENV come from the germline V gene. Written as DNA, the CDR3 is TGTGCCAGCAGCCAATCATCCTTAGCTCAGCGAACCTACGAGCAGTACTTC. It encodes CASSQSSLAQRTYEQYF.

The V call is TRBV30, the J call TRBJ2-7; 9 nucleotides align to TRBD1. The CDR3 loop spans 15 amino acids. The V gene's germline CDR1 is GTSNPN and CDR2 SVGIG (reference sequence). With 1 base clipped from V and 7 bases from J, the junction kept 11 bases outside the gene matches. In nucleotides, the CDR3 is TGTGCCTGGAGTGACCCGGGACAGGGTCTTTGGGAGCAGTACTTC. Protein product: CAWSDPGQGLWEQYF.

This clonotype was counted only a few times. The CDR3 DNA is TGTGCCAGCAGCTTGAGTGGGGGTCCGGAGCTAGGGGAGCAGTTCTTC. Its translation: CASSLSGGPELGEQFF. The chain joins TRBV5-8 to TRBJ2-1; either TRBD1 or TRBD2 may fit D (5 bases each). Germline V gene lookup returns CDR1 SGHTS and CDR2 YDEGEE. Trimming took 1 base from V and 10 from J, leaving 21 bases between them. This CDR3 has 16 amino acids.

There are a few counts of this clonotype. The CDR3 nucleotides are TGTGCCAGCAGCTGGGGGGACCGTCTAGTCTCCTACGAGCAGTACTTC. Translation: CASSWGDRLVSYEQYF. The V call is TRBV5-6, the J call TRBJ2-7, with D possibly matching TRBD2 (6 bases). The CDR3 spans 16 residues. Germline V lookup: CDR1 SGHDT, CDR2 YYEEEE. V was shortened by 3 bases and J by 0 bases, with 16 bases between the two germline ends.

The CDR3 bases are TGTGCCAGCAGCCAAGTTCCCGGAAACACTGAAGCTTTCTTT. This gives the protein CASSQVPGNTEAFF. The rearrangement joins TRBV14 to TRBJ1-1, with D uncertain. The CDR3 contains 14 residues. Trimming left V 1 base short and J 2 bases short, with 8 bases between. CDR1 is SGHDN and CDR2 is FVKESK in the germline V gene.

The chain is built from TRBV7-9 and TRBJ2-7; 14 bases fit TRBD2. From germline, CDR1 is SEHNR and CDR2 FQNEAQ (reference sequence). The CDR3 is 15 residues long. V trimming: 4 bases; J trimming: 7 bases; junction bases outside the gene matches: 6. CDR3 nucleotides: TGTGCCAGCAGCTCGGGACTAGCGGGAGCGGGGGAGCAGTACTTC. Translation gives CASSSGLAGAGEQYF.

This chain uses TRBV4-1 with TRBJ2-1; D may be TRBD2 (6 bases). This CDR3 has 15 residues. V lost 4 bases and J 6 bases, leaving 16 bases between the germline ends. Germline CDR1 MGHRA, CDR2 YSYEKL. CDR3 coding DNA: TGCGCCAGCAGCCCGGAAGGTCTAGCGTTCAATGAGCAGTTCTTC. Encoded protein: CASSPEGLAFNEQFF.

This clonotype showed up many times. The CDR3 region has the DNA TGTGCCAGCAGCTTAGGAGGGGGTAGGACGTCGACTGAAGCTTTCTTT. Translating it yields CASSLGGGRTSTEAFF. The chain is built from TRBV7-8 and TRBJ1-1; weak D call: TRBD1 (6 bases). Germline CDR1 and CDR2: SGHVS and FQNEAQ. CDR3 length equals 16 residues. Trimming pared 1 base from V and 5 bases from J, leaving 17 bases between. Full variable domain (missing parts from reference TRBV7-8 and TRBJ1-1): GAGVSQSPRYKVAKRGQDVALRCDPISGHVSLFWYQQALGQGPEFLTYFQNEAQLDKSGLPSDRFFAERPEGSVSTLKIQRTQQEDSAVYLCASSLGGGRTSTEAFFGQGTRLTVV.